This T cell receptor beta chain was documented in a study of blood T cell repertoires in COVID-19. Here immunoSEQ multiplex PCR was the method, and the copy in TCRdb shows in-frame clones only, minus some. The sample lists fewer than 100,000 clones, roughly 78% occurring once. Germline V lookup: CDR1 LGHNA, CDR2 YNFKEQ. The length of the CDR3 is 15 residues. Between the trimmed V and J ends, which lost 4 bases and 3 bases, there was a span of 15 bases. This receptor was obtained from a woman in her 70s with acute or convalescent COVID-19. The chain carries TRBV4-2 and TRBJ1-2, with D maybe TRBD1 (6 bases). The sequencing input was peripheral blood. The CDR3 loop is CASSPSGGADYGYTF. In DNA, the CDR3 is TGTGCCAGCAGCCCTTCTGGGGGCGCGGACTATGGCTACACCTTC.